Here is one T cell receptor (beta chain) with its context. Antigen unknown. Primers: 60 Vbeta forward and 13 Jbeta reverse. Sequenced by immunoSEQ multiplex PCR; TCRdb stores in-frame clones only, minus some. The table lists about 150,000 clones, with around 1.5% in the top ten. V shed 1 base and J 5 bases; nucleotides not matched to a gene: 8. Germline lookup yields CDR1 SGHDN and CDR2 FVKESK. This CDR3 spans 16 amino acids. The entry originates in a study of cytomegalovirus exposure and HLA in healthy donors. Study conclusions and caveats: The authors excluded some V segments, including TRBV6-2 and TRBV6-3, as indistinguishable.

V gene TRBV14 combines with J gene TRBJ2-5, with TRBD2 matching over 9 bases. This sequence was found in a woman between 50 and 59 years old in good health and CMV-seronegative. The specimen was PBMCs. DNA of the CDR3: TGTGCCAGCAGCCAAGGCGGCGGGGGGGCCGGCGAGACCCAGTACTTC. Translating it yields CASSQGGGGAGETQYF. Together with reference TRBV14 and TRBJ2-5, the CDR3 gives the full variable domain: EAGVTQFPSHSVIEKGQTVTLRCDPISGHDNLYWYRRVMGKEIKFLLHFVKESKQDESGMPNNRFLAERTGGTYSTLKVQPAELEDSGVYFCASSQGGGGAGETQYFGPGTRLLVL.